The T cell receptor beta chain described here comes from a study of blood T cell repertoires in COVID-19. Overall study context: Sample material is recorded as cDNA or gDNA derived from T cells, B-cell-depleted T cells, or PBMCs.

As originally analysed: Counts of nucleated cells, estimated from reference gene primer amplification, were obtained. The protocol was immunoSEQ multiplex PCR, while the TCRdb copy is restricted to in-frame clones and leaves out a portion. Clone size and the V and J calls come from that table; the DNA yielded D and trimming. The profile covers 200,000 or so clones, with around four fifths appearing a single time and around 0.93% taken by the ten largest. The CDR3 runs to 16 residues. Germline CDR1 and CDR2: LGHNA and YSLEER. Germline trimming cut 0 bases from V and 4 bases from J; bases unmatched to any gene: 8.

The specimen was peripheral blood. V is TRBV4-3 and J is TRBJ1-1, with 7 nucleotides matching TRBD1. This clonotype was sampled from a man aged 60-69 years with COVID-19, enrolled during active disease. The CDR3 DNA reads as TGCGCCAGCAGCCAAGATTGGGGACAGTATTTCACTGAAGCTTTCTTT. This translates into CASSQDWGQYFTEAFF.